This T cell receptor (beta chain) was recovered during a study of Tregs in tolerant kidney transplant recipients. Whole-study findings and limits: Biological reproducibility was not directly addressed in this study.

In regard to this clone: The antigen is unknown.

CDR3 length equals 13 residues. Between the trimmed V and J ends, which lost 4 bases and 2 bases, there was a span of 8 bases. The germline CDR1 and CDR2 sequences are GTSNPN and SVGIG (reference sequence). Method: immunoSEQ multiplex PCR; TCRdb's copy keeps in-frame clones and lacks some. This sample carries more than 90,000 clones, 92% of them seen once, and the ten largest clones take more than 0.45%. Sequenced: CD4+ T cells from blood. The chain combines TRBV30 with TRBJ1-4; D not certain. The clonotype was recovered from a human donor in good health. The CDR3 reads CAWIGLTNEKLFF. The CDR3 region has the DNA TGTGCCTGGATAGGGTTGACTAATGAAAAACTGTTTTTT.